The sequence of this TCR beta chain was determined in a study of blood T cell repertoires in COVID-19. Repertoires were generated with immunoSEQ multiplex PCR, while TCRdb's copy carries only in-frame clones and drops some. The top ten hold under 2.5% of the sample, which has around 50,000 clones, roughly nine tenths seen once. The trim removed 2 bases at V and 4 bases at J, leaving 7 bases unmatched. This CDR3 is 16 amino acids long. CDR1 is MGHRA, CDR2 YSYEKL, per germline. The sample comprised peripheral blood. The chain uses TRBV4-1 and TRBJ1-2, with 10 bases lining up with TRBD1. The origin of this receptor is a human donor in a cohort sampled during active COVID-19. CDR3 nucleotides: TGCGCCAGCAGCCAACCCCGGACAGGGGGTGCCTATGGCTACACCTTC. It is translated as CASSQPRTGGAYGYTF.